The T cell receptor beta chain described here comes from a study of T cell responses to AZD1222 COVID-19 vaccine. Whole-study findings and limits: Samples come after the peak T cell response, not at day 14. AZD1222 recipients seropositive at baseline numbered only 5 or 6. Compared with day 0, the breadth and depth of the Spike-specific TCR repertoire rose significantly after two doses of AZD1222.

The data were produced by immunoSEQ multiplex PCR, yet TCRdb's version contains in-frame clones alone and is incomplete. The sample records roughly 120,000 clones, approximately 88% being singletons. As regards this clone: What it binds is not known.

Germline lookup yields CDR1 SGDLS and CDR2 YYNGEE. This CDR3 contains 15 residues. V was pared by 2 bases and J by 3 bases, with 11 bases between. V is TRBV9 and J is TRBJ1-4, with D hard to call. Source: peripheral blood, taken on day 0 of AZD1222 vaccination. The TCR sequence derives from an adult in good health. CDR3 residues: CASSVGIFANEKLFF. The CDR3 bases are TGTGCCAGCAGCGTGGGGATTTTTGCTAATGAAAAACTGTTTTTT. Using reference TRBV9 and TRBJ1-4 for the parts outside the CDR3, the full variable domain is DSGVTQTPKHLITATGQRVTLRCSPRSGDLSVYWYQQSLDQGLQFLIQYYNGEERAKGNILERFSAQQFPDLHSELNLSSLELGDSALYFCASSVGIFANEKLFFGSGTQLSVL.